This note documents a single T cell receptor beta chain sequence. The V and J ends lost 1 base and 8 bases, in that order; junction bases with no gene match: 4. The length of the CDR3 is 14 residues. CDR1 and CDR2 from the germline V gene are SGHDN and FVKESK. These data originate in a study of blood T cell repertoires in COVID-19. Original methodology: Reference gene primer amplification yielded estimated nucleated cell counts. Assay: immunoSEQ multiplex PCR; the TCRdb copy retains only in-frame clones and omits some. V and J calls and clone size are given by that table; D and trimming were obtained from the DNA. The repertoire holds a few hundred thousand clones, around 88% seen once, with roughly 12% in the top ten.

The V and J genes are TRBV14 and TRBJ2-1; 8 bases align to TRBD2. This clonotype was sampled from a man older than 75 with acute or convalescent COVID-19. The sequenced sample consisted of peripheral blood. The CDR3 bases are TGTGCCAGCAGCCAAGTCGCTAGCGGGCATGAGCAGTTCTTC. As protein: CASSQVASGHEQFF.